This T cell receptor beta chain came from a study of response to subunit inactivated influenza vaccine. CDR1 DFQATT and CDR2 SNEGSKA come from the germline V gene (reference sequence). V lost 3 bases and J 6 bases, leaving 12 bases between the germline ends. The CDR3 loop spans 14 amino acids. MiXCR, run by TCRdb on the RT-PCR reads, gives a single entry per CDR3 protein. Of roughly 790,000 distinct CDR3 sequences in the sample, 21% are singletons; the top ten hold approximately 10%. The sequence came from a man aged 45-65 years who received an inactivated influenza vaccine. The chain has TRBV20-1 and TRBJ1-6; TRBD1 is a possible D gene (5 bases). Here the sequenced sample was PBMCs from blood, taken 4 to 6 days after vaccination. The CDR3 nucleotides are TGCAGTGCTAGGACAGTCCTTGCTAATTCACCCCTCCACTTT. The encoded protein is CSARTVLANSPLHF.